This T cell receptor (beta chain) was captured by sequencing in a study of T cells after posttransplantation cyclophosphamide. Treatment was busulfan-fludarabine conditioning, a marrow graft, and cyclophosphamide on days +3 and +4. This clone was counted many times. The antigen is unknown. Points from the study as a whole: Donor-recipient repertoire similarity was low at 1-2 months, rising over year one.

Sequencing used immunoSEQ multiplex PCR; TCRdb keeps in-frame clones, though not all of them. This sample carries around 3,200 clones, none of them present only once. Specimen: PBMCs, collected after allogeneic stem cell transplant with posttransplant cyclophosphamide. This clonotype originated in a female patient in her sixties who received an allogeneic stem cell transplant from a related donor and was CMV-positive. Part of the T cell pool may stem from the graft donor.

The CDR3 loop is CASSSPVGTASYEQYF. The CDR3 coding sequence is TGTGCCAGCAGCTCCCCTGTGGGGACTGCCTCCTACGAGCAGTACTTC. The chain employs TRBV7-2 and TRBJ2-7, with D possibly matching TRBD2 (6 bases). Germline CDR1 reads SGHTA; CDR2 reads FQGNSA. The CDR3 totals 16 residues. Trimming removed 4 bases at V and 0 bases at J, with 16 bases between.